This is a list of T cell receptor beta chains from one sample in a study of identical twins. TCRdb reanalysed the 5' RACE reads using MiXCR and keeps one entry per CDR3 protein. The sample has around 280,000 distinct CDR3 sequences; 6.5% to 9.5% are singletons. The sample was also linked to a second study, of yellow fever vaccine responses in identical twins.

Sequenced sample: memory (CD45RO+) T cells sorted from blood. The receptors originated from a woman in her late teens or twenties in good health. Each CDR3 is given with its conserved first and last residue. The D gene is left open where the match is weak. A row's size may be missing; if present it is once, few, many or a size class.

>TRBV2|.|TRBD2|TRBJ2-2
CASRPGLAEANTGELFF
TGTGCCAGCAGACCGGGACTAGCGGAGGCGAACACCGGGGAGCTGTTTTTT
>TRBV15|many|TRBD1|TRBJ1-2
CATSPSRGPGGYTF
TGTGCCACCAGTCCTTCCAGGGGGCCGGGCGGCTACACCTTC
>TRBV24-1|.|.|TRBJ2-3
CATSDPSIKTQYF
TGTGCCACCAGTGACCCCTCCATCAAGACGCAGTATTTT
>TRBV27|many|.|TRBJ1-5
CASSQGGRQPQHF
TGTGCCAGCAGTCAGGGAGGAAGACAGCCCCAGCATTTT
>TRBV2|few|.|TRBJ1-4
CASSEEKGPNEKLFF
TGTGCCAGCAGTGAAGAAAAGGGACCTAATGAAAAACTGTTTTTT
>TRBV12-3/TRBV12-4|many|TRBD1|TRBJ1-1
CASSRTGEAFF
TGTGCCAGCAGTCGGACAGGCGAAGCTTTCTTT
>TRBV12-3/TRBV12-4|many|.|TRBJ1-5
CASSGGRQPQHF
TGTGCCAGCAGTGGGGGGCGACAGCCCCAGCATTTT
>TRBV6-6|many|.|TRBJ2-5
CASTREAGETQYF
TGTGCCAGCACCAGGGAGGCTGGAGAGACCCAGTACTTC
>TRBV12-3/TRBV12-4|.|TRBD2|TRBJ2-3
CASSQQGLAGGDTQYF
TGTGCCAGCAGTCAACAGGGACTAGCGGGGGGAGATACGCAGTATTTT
>TRBV4-2|.|.|TRBJ1-1
CASEPAPWAVGHHVLGVTEAFF
TGTGCCAGCGAGCCTGCCCCCTGGGCCGTGGGACACCACGTACTTGGGGTCACTGAAGCTTTCTTT
>TRBV10-1|few|TRBD2|TRBJ2-7
CASSDPSGTSGYEQYF
TGCGCCAGCAGTGACCCGTCCGGGACTAGCGGTTACGAGCAGTACTTC
>TRBV27|many|TRBD1|TRBJ1-5
CASSRGQGYQPQHF
TGTGCCAGCAGCCGAGGACAGGGCTATCAGCCCCAGCATTTT